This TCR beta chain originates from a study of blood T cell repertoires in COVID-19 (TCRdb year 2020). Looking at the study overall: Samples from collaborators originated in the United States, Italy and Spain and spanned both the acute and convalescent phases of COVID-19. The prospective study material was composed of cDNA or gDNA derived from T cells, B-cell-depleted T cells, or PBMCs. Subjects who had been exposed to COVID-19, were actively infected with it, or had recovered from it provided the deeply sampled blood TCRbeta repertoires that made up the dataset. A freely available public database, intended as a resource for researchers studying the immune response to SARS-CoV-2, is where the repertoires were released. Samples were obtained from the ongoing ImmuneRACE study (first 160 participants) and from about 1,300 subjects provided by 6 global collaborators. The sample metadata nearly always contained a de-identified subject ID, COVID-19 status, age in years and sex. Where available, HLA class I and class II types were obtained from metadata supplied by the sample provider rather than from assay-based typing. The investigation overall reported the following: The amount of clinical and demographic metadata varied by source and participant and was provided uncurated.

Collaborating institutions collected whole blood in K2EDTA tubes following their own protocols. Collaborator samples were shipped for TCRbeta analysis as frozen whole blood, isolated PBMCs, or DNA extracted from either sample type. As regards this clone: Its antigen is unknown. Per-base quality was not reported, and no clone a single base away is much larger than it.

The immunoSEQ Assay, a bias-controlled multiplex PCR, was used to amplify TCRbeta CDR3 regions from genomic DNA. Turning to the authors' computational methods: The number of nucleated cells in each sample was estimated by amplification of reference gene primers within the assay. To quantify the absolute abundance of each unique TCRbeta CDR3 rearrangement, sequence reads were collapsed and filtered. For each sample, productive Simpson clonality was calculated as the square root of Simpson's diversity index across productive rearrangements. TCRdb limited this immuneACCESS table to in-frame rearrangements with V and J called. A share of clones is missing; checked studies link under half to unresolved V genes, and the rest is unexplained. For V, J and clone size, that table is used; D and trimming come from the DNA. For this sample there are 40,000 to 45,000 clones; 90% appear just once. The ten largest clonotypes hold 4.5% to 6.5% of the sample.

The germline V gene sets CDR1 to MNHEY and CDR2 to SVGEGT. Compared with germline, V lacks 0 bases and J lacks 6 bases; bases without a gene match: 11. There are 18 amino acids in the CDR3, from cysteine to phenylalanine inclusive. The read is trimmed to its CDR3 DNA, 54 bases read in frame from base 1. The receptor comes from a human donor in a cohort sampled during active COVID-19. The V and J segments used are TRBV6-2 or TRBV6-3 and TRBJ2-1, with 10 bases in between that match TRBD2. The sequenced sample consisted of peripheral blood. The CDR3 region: CASSYSRQREGRGNEQFF. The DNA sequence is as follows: TGTGCCAGCAGTTACTCGAGACAGCGGGAGGGCCGAGGCAATGAGCAGTTCTTC.